The sequence of this T cell receptor beta chain was determined in a study of shared clonotypes between healthy human individuals. The CDR3 spans 18 residues. V lost 0 bases and J lost 0, with 15 bases in between. CDR1 and CDR2 from the germline V gene are WNHNN and SYGVQD (reference sequence). Produced via immunoSEQ multiplex PCR; TCRdb's table is partial and in-frame only. The repertoire holds fewer than 2.5 million clones, over 85% seen once, with 0.36% in the top ten. The specimen was naive CD4+ T cells from PBMCs. Subset meaning: CD45RA+ positively selected. The source is a man between 18 and 29 years old in good health. Some clones in this sample may be carry-over from other donors' samples. The genes are TRBV10-1 and TRBJ1-3; D is unresolved. This chain's CDR3 is CASSESGTATFSGNTIYF. DNA of the CDR3: TGCGCCAGCAGTGAGTCCGGAACGGCTACCTTCTCTGGAAACACCATATATTTT.